Listed below are T cell receptor beta chains from one sample, sequenced in a study of shared T cell receptors in the human thymus. Clones were sequenced by immunoSEQ multiplex PCR, and TCRdb holds only the in-frame ones, with some missing. Of 700,000 or so clones detected, approximately 85% appear once; the ten largest clones hold around 0.01%. These records were also assigned to another study, of human thymus T cells.

Material for sequencing was thymocytes. These receptor sequences come from a girl in the first two years of life with a congenital heart defect. CDR3s include the opening cysteine and the closing phenylalanine or tryptophan. Each record gives: J gene, V gene, D gene, clone size, CDR3 DNA, CDR3 protein. D genes are given only for firm matches. Part of the rows lack a size; the others show once, few, many or a class for expanded clones.

>TRBJ1-1|TRBV5-1|TRBD1|NA
TGCGCCAGCAGCCGGACTGACAGGGTTGCCGAAGCTTTCTTT
CASSRTDRVAEAFF
>TRBJ2-3|TRBV9|TRBD2|few
TGTGCCAGCAGCGTAGGTAGCGGGGGGGTGGGGGATACGCAGTATTTT
CASSVGSGGVGDTQYF
>TRBJ2-6|TRBV28|TRBD1|few
TGTGCCAGCAGTGTGACAGGGACTGGGGCCAACGTCCTGACTTTC
CASSVTGTGANVLTF
>TRBJ2-3|TRBV19|TRBD2|NA
TGTGCCAGTAGTACCCCCGGGACTAAATATGTAGATACGCAGTATTTT
CASSTPGTKYVDTQYF
>TRBJ1-5|TRBV7-2|TRBD1|NA
TGTGCCAGCAGCCCCCAAACTATCGACAGGGGGCCCAAGAATCAGCCCCAGCATTTT
CASSPQTIDRGPKNQPQHF
>TRBJ2-1|TRBV28|TRBD2|NA
TGTGCCAGCAGTTTTTGCTCGGGTAGCGGGGGGGCCTACAATGAGCAGTTCTTC
CASSFCSGSGGAYNEQFF
>TRBJ2-1|TRBV9|TRBD1|NA
TGTGCCAGCAGCGCCGGGACAGCCAGAAATGAGCAGTTCTTC
CASSAGTARNEQFF
>TRBJ2-1|TRBV7-9|NA|NA
TGTGCCAGCAGCTTAGCACGTGGGCTTACGGAAAATGAGCAGTTCTTC
CASSLARGLTENEQFF
>TRBJ2-7|TRBV6-1|TRBD1|NA
TGTGCCAGCAGTCCCGGACAGGGCGTCTACGAGCAGTACTTC
CASSPGQGVYEQYF
>TRBJ2-5|TRBV5-1|TRBD1|NA
TGCGCCAGCAGCTGGGGGACCCAGGGGGTTTCGTCCCAAGAGACCCAGTACTTC
CASSWGTQGVSSQETQYF
>TRBJ1-1|TRBV12-5|NA|NA
TGTGCTAGTGGCCCTCAGGGGCCCACTGAAGCTTTCTTT
CASGPQGPTEAFF
>TRBJ1-1|TRBV29-1|NA|NA
TGCAGCGTTGACCGGACTTCGTGGGGGGGAAACACTGAAGCTTTCTTT
CSVDRTSWGGNTEAFF
>TRBJ1-6|TRBV10-2|NA|few
TGCGCCAGCAGTGAAGTCCCGCGGGACTATAATTCACCCCTCCACTTT
CASSEVPRDYNSPLHF
>TRBJ2-2|TRBV19|TRBD1|NA
TGTGCCAGTGACGCCGGGACAGGAGCCACCGGGGAGCTGTTTTTT
CASDAGTGATGELFF
>TRBJ1-1|TRBV15|TRBD1|NA
TGTGCCACCAGCAGCCACCTTGGGGGACAGGACTCGGGTGAGACTGAAGCTTTCTTT
CATSSHLGGQDSGETEAFF
>TRBJ1-2|TRBV4-1|NA|NA
TGCGCCAGCAGCTCCATCACCACCCGGACAGACTATGGCTACACCTTC
CASSSITTRTDYGYTF
>TRBJ1-1|TRBV2|NA|NA
TGTGCCAGCGGCAGACAGGTGGCGAACACTGAAGCTTTCTTT
CASGRQVANTEAFF
>TRBJ1-2|TRBV6-5|NA|once
TGTGCCAGCAGCGCCTCGACAGGAAACTATGGCTACACCTTC
CASSASTGNYGYTF
>TRBJ2-6|TRBV5-6|TRBD1|NA
TGTGCCAGCAGCTTGATCCAAACAGGGGGCTCTGGGGCCAACGTCCTGACTTTC
CASSLIQTGGSGANVLTF
>TRBJ1-1|TRBV18|NA|few
TGTGCCAGCTCACACCCAGAATCGAACACTGAAGCTTTCTTT
CASSHPESNTEAFF
>TRBJ2-2|TRBV6-6|TRBD1|NA
TGTGCCAGCAGATCCCCCGGGACAGGGGACACCGGGGAGCTGTTTTTT
CASRSPGTGDTGELFF
>TRBJ2-7|TRBV7-8|NA|NA
TGTGCCAGCAGTCAGGCCAGGGGCGATGCCTACGAGCAGTACTTC
CASSQARGDAYEQYF
>TRBJ2-3|TRBV19|NA|NA
TGTGCCAGTAGTATAGGGGCCCGGGACTCGGATACGCAGTATTTT
CASSIGARDSDTQYF
>TRBJ2-7|TRBV4-3|NA|NA
TGCGCCAGCAGCCAAGGAGAGGGACACTCCTACGAGCAGTACTTC
CASSQGEGHSYEQYF
>TRBJ2-4|TRBV6-1|NA|NA
TGTGCCAGCGGTTGGGCCCAGGGAGCCAAAAACATTCAGTACTTC
CASGWAQGAKNIQYF
>TRBJ2-2|TRBV9|NA|NA
TGTGCCAGCAGCGTTTCCATTAACACCGGGGAGCTGTTTTTT
CASSVSINTGELFF
>TRBJ1-2|TRBV11-2|TRBD1|NA
TGTGCCAGCAGACCCCGACAGGGTAGAATTGGCTACACCTTC
CASRPRQGRIGYTF
>TRBJ2-7|TRBV6-1|NA|NA
TGTGCCAGCAGTGAACTTCGCTACGAGCAGTACTTC
CASSELRYEQYF
>TRBJ2-1|TRBV11-3|TRBD2|NA
TGTGCCAGCAGCTACAGGACTAGCGGGTTACTGAGCTCCTACAATGAGCAGTTCTTC
CASSYRTSGLLSSYNEQFF
>TRBJ2-2|TRBV29-1|TRBD2|once
TGCAGCGTTGAACCGGGGGGGGACACCGGGGAGCTGTTTTTT
CSVEPGGDTGELFF
>TRBJ2-5|TRBV5-5|TRBD2|NA
TGTGCCAGCAGGCCTAGCGGGGAGGGGGAGACCCAGTACTTC
CASRPSGEGETQYF
>TRBJ2-3|TRBV5-6|NA|once
TGTGCCAGCAGCTTTGGAGGATCAGATACGCAGTATTTT
CASSFGGSDTQYF
>TRBJ1-1|TRBV5-1|NA|NA
TGCGCCAGCAGCTTCTTCTGGGGCCTAGACACTGAAGCTTTCTTT
CASSFFWGLDTEAFF
>TRBJ1-5|TRBV7-9|NA|once
TGTGCCAGCAGGTCCGACTCGTCGATCGAGCATTTT
CASRSDSSIEHF
>TRBJ1-2|TRBV18|NA|NA
TGTGCCAGCTCACCGTGGCAGAACAACTATGGCTACACCTTC
CASSPWQNNYGYTF
>TRBJ2-3|TRBV25-1|TRBD1|NA
TGTGCCAGCAGTTCGGGGACAGGGTCCACAGATACGCAGTATTTT
CASSSGTGSTDTQYF
>TRBJ1-1|TRBV4-1|NA|NA
TGCGCCAGCAACCTGTTCTGGGGGGTTAACACTGAAGCTTTCTTT
CASNLFWGVNTEAFF
>TRBJ2-3|TRBV18|TRBD1|few
TGTGCCAGCTCACCAGGACAGGTATCCATCACAGATACGCAGTATTTT
CASSPGQVSITDTQYF
>TRBJ2-5|TRBV19|TRBD1|NA
TGTGCCAGTAGTATAACGACAGGGGGCCGAGAGACCCAGTACTTC
CASSITTGGRETQYF
>TRBJ2-3|TRBV19|NA|NA
TGTGCCAGTAGTATGGGTCCGGGGGGCACAGATACGCAGTATTTT
CASSMGPGGTDTQYF
>TRBJ1-1|TRBV6-1|NA|NA
TGTGCCAGCAGTGAACTGGTATCGGGCACTGAAGCTTTCTTT
CASSELVSGTEAFF
>TRBJ2-5|TRBV5-1|TRBD1|NA
TGCGCCAGCAGCTTCTCTGGACAGGGCCCTTGTCGGGAGACCCAGTACTTC
CASSFSGQGPCRETQYF
>TRBJ1-2|TRBV7-8|NA|NA
TGTGCCAGCAGAACTCCAGGGTCTTGGGGCTACACCTTC
CASRTPGSWGYTF
>TRBJ1-1|TRBV27|NA|NA
TGTGCCAGCAGAGGGGGGGACCAACCCAACACTGAAGCTTTCTTT
CASRGGDQPNTEAFF
>TRBJ2-1|TRBV10-2|TRBD2|few
TGCGCCAGCAGTGAGTCTGAGCGGGGGGGTCGGGGCAATGAGCAGTTCTTC
CASSESERGGRGNEQFF
>TRBJ1-1|TRBV15|NA|NA
TGTGCCACGAGCAAAAGGGGGTTAACTGAAGCTTTCTTT
CATSKRGLTEAFF
>TRBJ2-3|TRBV28|TRBD2|NA
TGTGCCAGCAGCCCTCGGTGCGGGGGACCCCCCCATACGCAGTATTTT
CASSPRCGGPPHTQYF
>TRBJ1-2|TRBV6-1|TRBD1|NA
TGTGCCAGCAGTGAAGCTTTGGACAGGGGGCTTGGCTACACCTTC
CASSEALDRGLGYTF
>TRBJ2-3|TRBV7-2|TRBD2|NA
TGTGCCAGCAGCTTAACTGGTAGCGGGGGGCCTAGCACAGATACGCAGTATTTT
CASSLTGSGGPSTDTQYF
>TRBJ1-1|TRBV4-1|NA|few
TGCGCCAGCAGCCTGGAGAGGAACACTGAAGCTTTCTTT
CASSLERNTEAFF
>TRBJ1-4|TRBV5-1|NA|NA
TGCGCCAGCAGCTTGTCTCCCCAGGGGACTGAAAAACTGTTTTTT
CASSLSPQGTEKLFF
>TRBJ2-6|TRBV18|TRBD1|NA
TGTGCCAGCTCACCGCCAGGGACAGGAGGTTACTCTGGGGCCAACGTCCTGACTTTC
CASSPPGTGGYSGANVLTF
>TRBJ2-7|TRBV28|TRBD2|NA
TGTGCCAGCAGTTTATGCACACGACTAGCGGGGTCCTACGAGCAGTACTTC
CASSLCTRLAGSYEQYF
>TRBJ1-2|TRBV5-1|NA|NA
TGCGCCAGCAGCTTGGATTTGGGGGACTCCGGCTACACCTTC
CASSLDLGDSGYTF
>TRBJ2-6|TRBV23-1|TRBD1|NA
TGCGCCAGCAGTCGAATCCGGGACAGGCGGAGCTCTGGGGCCAACGTCCTGACTTTC
CASSRIRDRRSSGANVLTF